This T cell receptor beta chain originates from a study of CD8+ T cells in alopecia areata. Study information: Treated individuals took tofacitinib by mouth, 5 to 10 mg twice daily.

Study-wide points: Lesional scalp displayed greater clonality than normal scalp, most notably in alopecia totalis/universalis. With tofacitinib ongoing, many expanded lesional clones persisted in both scalp and blood.

Stated treatment: oral pan-JAK inhibitor, 5-10 mg twice daily. On this clone itself: Its antigen remains unknown.

TCR sequencing used cDNA made by reverse transcription of extracted RNA. Produced via immunoSEQ multiplex PCR; TCRdb's table is partial and in-frame only. The table includes 200,000 or so clones, 58% detected once. The sample here was CD4+ T cells sorted from blood, taken at week 24, from a patient treated with tofacitinib. This receptor was taken from a human donor with alopecia areata.

As DNA, the CDR3 is TGTGCCAGCAGCTTGGCGTCAGGGGATGGCTACACCTTC. It codes for CASSLASGDGYTF. The chain employs TRBV7-2 and TRBJ1-2; perhaps TRBD1 as D (6 bases). The CDR3 is 13 residues long. Germline-derived CDR1 and CDR2 are SGHTA and FQGNSA. V lost 3 bases to trimming and J lost 6 bases, with 11 bases between them.